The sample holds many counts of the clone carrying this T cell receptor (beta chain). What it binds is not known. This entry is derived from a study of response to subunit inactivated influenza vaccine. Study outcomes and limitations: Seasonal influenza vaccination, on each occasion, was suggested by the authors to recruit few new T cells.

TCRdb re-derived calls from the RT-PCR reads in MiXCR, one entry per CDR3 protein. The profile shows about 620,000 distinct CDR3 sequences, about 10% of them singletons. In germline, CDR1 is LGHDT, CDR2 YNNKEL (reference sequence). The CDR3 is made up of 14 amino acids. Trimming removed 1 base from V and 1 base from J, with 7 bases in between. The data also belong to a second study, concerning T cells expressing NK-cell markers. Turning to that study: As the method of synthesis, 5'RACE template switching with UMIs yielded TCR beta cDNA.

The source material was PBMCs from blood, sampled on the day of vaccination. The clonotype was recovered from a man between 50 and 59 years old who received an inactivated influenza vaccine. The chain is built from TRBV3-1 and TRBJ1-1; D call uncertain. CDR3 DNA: TGTGCCAGCAGCCAAGGGGTGCGGAACACTGAAGCTTTCTTT. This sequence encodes CASSQGVRNTEAFF.